Each of the 8 T cell receptor beta chains below was sequenced from the same sample in a study of T-cell memory formation after mild COVID-19. TCRdb recomputed calls from the 5' RACE reads with MiXCR, one row per CDR3 protein. The table shows under 350,000 distinct CDR3 sequences, with roughly 16% occurring only once. The specimen sequenced was PBMCs or a T cell subset sorted from them (not recorded which). All receptors derive from a man in his late teens or twenties who had mild COVID-19 (a few samples of this study predate the infection). Cell type and time point are not known.

This clonotype occurred a few times. V usage is TRBV12-3 or TRBV12-4 and J usage is TRBJ1-1, with 7 nucleotides matching TRBD1. This CDR3 has 12 residues. The ends lost 6 bases at V and 8 bases at J; junction bases unmatched: 6. DNA for the CDR3: TGTGCCAGCAGCAGGGAAGGGGGCGAAGCTTTCTTT. It codes for CASSREGGEAFF.

The chain has TRBV28 and TRBJ2-7; 7 bases are shared with TRBD1. This CDR3 is built from 14 residues. Per germline, CDR1 MDHEN and CDR2 SYDVKM. Trimming removed 6 bases from V and 1 base from J; junction bases left unmatched: 6. DNA for the CDR3: TGTGCCAGCAGCGTCACAGGGGATTCCTACGAGCAGTACGTC. It specifies CASSVTGDSYEQYV.

This clonotype appeared many times. This chain connects TRBV5-1 to TRBJ2-3; D is perhaps TRBD1 or TRBD2 (5 bases each). This CDR3 comprises 14 residues. V lost 3 bases and J lost 1, with 9 bases in between. CDR1 SGHRS and CDR2 YFSETQ come from the germline V gene. The CDR3 here is CASSSGRGTDTQYF. CDR3 coding DNA: TGCGCCAGCAGCTCGGGGCGAGGCACAGATACGCAGTATTTT.

This clonotype has just a few counts. The gene calls are TRBV4-2 and TRBJ2-3, with D tentatively TRBD2 (7 bases). CDR3 length equals 15 residues. Trimming took off 1 base at V and 1 base at J, with 9 bases between the two ends. Germline V gene lookup returns CDR1 LGHNA and CDR2 YNFKEQ. CDR3 sequence (DNA): TGTGCCAGCAGCCAAGCCGGGGGGCGCACAGATACGCAGTATTTT. It translates to CASSQAGGRTDTQYF.

The genes are TRBV29-1 and TRBJ2-3, with D unclear. Deletions cut 6 bases from V and 2 bases from J, with 18 bases between. Germline lookup yields CDR1 SQVTM and CDR2 ANQGSEA. This CDR3 contains 15 residues. CDR3 loop: CSVIPRSGFTDTQYF. The CDR3 region has the DNA TGCAGCGTAATTCCCCGCTCTGGATTCACAGATACGCAGTATTTT.

This chain links TRBV4-2 with TRBJ2-2, with TRBD2 identical over 12 bases. CDR1 and CDR2 (germline): LGHNA, YNFKEQ. Trimming at V came to 4 bases and at J to 1 base, leaving 7 bases not matched to a gene. The CDR3 has 18 residues. CDR3 sequence reads: CASSLSSGGDMNTGELFF. The CDR3 DNA sequence: TGTGCCAGCAGCCTATCTAGCGGGGGGGATATGAACACCGGGGAGCTGTTTTTT.

This clonotype came up many times. V is TRBV11-2 and J is TRBJ2-1; tentative D call: TRBD2 (6 bases). With 4 bases removed from V and 4 bases from J, the gap between germline ends came to 14 bases. Germline V gene data show CDR1 as SGHAT and CDR2 as FQNNGV. This CDR3 spans 15 amino acids. CDR3 amino acids: CASSYAGRPYNEQFF. CDR3 coding DNA: TGTGCCAGCAGCTACGCAGGGAGGCCTTACAATGAGCAGTTCTTC.

This chain links TRBV2 with TRBJ2-5, with 8 positions matching TRBD2. Germline V gene data show CDR1 as SNHLY and CDR2 as FYNNEI. The CDR3 spans 15 residues. Trimming cost V 2 bases and J 1 base; bases outside gene matches: 3. The CDR3 reads CASSESLAAQETQYF. CDR3 nucleotide sequence: TGTGCCAGCAGTGAATCACTAGCGGCCCAAGAGACCCAGTACTTC.